This TCR beta chain was recovered during a study of monozygotic twins with inflammatory bowel disease. Study results and caveats: Part of the variability in patient repertoires may have come from differing immunosuppressive treatments.

Details on this clonotype: Its antigen is undetermined.

The CDR3 sequence is 14 residues long. Germline V gene sequence: CDR1 GTSNPN, CDR2 SVGIG (reference sequence). Eight separate reactions for every sample produced the cDNA. Two nested PCRs, run for approximately 17 and 9 cycles, were applied to TCRalpha and TCRbeta cDNA. No DNA is given; TCRdb re-called the 5' RACE reads and lists each CDR3 protein once. The sample totals 300,000 to 450,000 distinct CDR3 sequences. The chain is built from TRBV30 and TRBJ1-2. The TCR comes from a human donor with ulcerative colitis or Crohn's disease, or a healthy co-twin of an affected twin (not recorded which). The sample consisted of blood. Here the CDR3 reads CAWSVGSPRYGYTF.